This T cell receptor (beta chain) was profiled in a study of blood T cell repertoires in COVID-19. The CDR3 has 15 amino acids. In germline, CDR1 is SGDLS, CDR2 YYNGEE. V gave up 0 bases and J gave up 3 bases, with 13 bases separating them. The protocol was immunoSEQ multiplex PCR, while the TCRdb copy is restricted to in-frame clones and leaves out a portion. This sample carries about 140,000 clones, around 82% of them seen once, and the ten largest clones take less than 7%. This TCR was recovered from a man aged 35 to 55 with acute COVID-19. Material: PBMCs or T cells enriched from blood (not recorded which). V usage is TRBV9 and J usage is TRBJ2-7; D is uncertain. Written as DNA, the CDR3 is TGTGCCAGCAGCGTAGGGTACAGCCTCCTCTACGAGCAGTACTTC. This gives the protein CASSVGYSLLYEQYF. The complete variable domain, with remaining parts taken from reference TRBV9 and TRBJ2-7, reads DSGVTQTPKHLITATGQRVTLRCSPRSGDLSVYWYQQSLDQGLQFLIQYYNGEERAKGNILERFSAQQFPDLHSELNLSSLELGDSALYFCASSVGYSLLYEQYFGPGTRLTVT.